This is a list of T cell receptor beta chains from one sample in a study of blood T cells in healthy people across ages. TCRdb re-called the 5' RACE reads through MiXCR, storing one row per CDR3 protein. In the table there are more than 700,000 distinct CDR3 sequences, 53% of which are singletons. Sequencing was done on a sample of blood. These receptors originate from a man older than 75 in good health. Each CDR3 is given with its conserved first and last residue. The D gene is left open where the match is weak. A clone size is listed for some rows: how often the clone was seen (once, few, many), or a class if it is expanded.

CDR3aa,CDR3nt,abundance,d_gene,j_gene,v_gene
CASSYSVRRGTELYEQYF,TGTGCCAGCAGCTACTCCGTGCGGAGAGGGACAGAACTCTACGAGCAGTACTTC,few,TRBD1,TRBJ2-7,TRBV7-2
CASSPGADSYGYTF,TGTGCCAGCAGCCCCGGGGCGGACAGCTATGGCTACACCTTC,.,.,TRBJ1-2,TRBV7-9
CSARDFRSSYEQYF,TGCAGTGCTAGAGATTTTAGAAGCTCCTACGAGCAGTACTTC,.,.,TRBJ2-7,TRBV20-1
CASTGTSGKDTQYF,TGTGCCAGCACCGGGACTAGCGGGAAAGATACGCAGTATTTT,.,TRBD2,TRBJ2-3,TRBV9
CSVLGQGYNTEAFF,TGCAGCGTTCTGGGACAGGGGTATAACACTGAAGCTTTCTTT,.,TRBD1,TRBJ1-1,TRBV29-1
CSASPGQVYSNQPQHF,TGCAGTGCTAGTCCGGGACAGGTGTATAGCAATCAGCCCCAGCATTTT,few,TRBD1,TRBJ1-5,TRBV20-1
CASSLLSREPPYEQYF,TGTGCCAGCAGTTTACTGTCCAGGGAACCCCCCTACGAGCAGTACTTC,many,.,TRBJ2-7,TRBV28
CASSVERGAYEQYF,TGTGCCAGCAGCGTAGAACGGGGGGCCTACGAGCAGTACTTC,.,TRBD2,TRBJ2-7,TRBV9
CASSPYQVYGYTF,TGTGCCAGCTCACCTTATCAGGTCTATGGCTACACCTTC,few,.,TRBJ1-2,TRBV18
CASSQDPDRIKAFF,TGCGCCAGCAGCCAGGACCCGGACAGGATCAAAGCTTTCTTT,.,TRBD1,TRBJ1-1,TRBV5-1
CASSFRASSYEQYF,TGTGCCAGCAGCTTCCGTGCGAGCTCCTACGAGCAGTACTTC,many,.,TRBJ2-7,TRBV11-1